This paragraph reports one T cell receptor beta chain. What it binds is not known. Method: immunoSEQ multiplex PCR; TCRdb's copy keeps in-frame clones and lacks some. The table lists fewer than 150,000 clones, around 88% of them singletons. The data originate from a study of T cell responses to AZD1222 COVID-19 vaccine. Broader study findings: Just a handful of people given AZD1222 tested seropositive at baseline. None of the repertoires were sampled until the peak T cell response had passed.

The CDR3 covers 11 residues. The germline gives CDR1 SQVTM, CDR2 ANQGSEA. The germline V and J ends were trimmed by 6 bases and 4 bases, with 7 bases remaining between them. This TCR derives from an adult who received the AZD1222 COVID-19 vaccine. This rearrangement joins TRBV29-1 to TRBJ1-3; D is undetermined. The sample here was peripheral blood, taken 28 days after the second AZD1222 dose. CDR3 region: CSVKDGNTIYF. The CDR3 bases are TGCAGCGTGAAGGACGGAAACACCATATATTTT.